This T cell receptor beta chain came from a study of spatial heterogeneity in lung cancer (dated by TCRdb to between 2019 and 2020). At the level of the whole study: Beta-chain transcripts were consistently detected in greater numbers than alpha-chain transcripts, which likely reflected higher beta-chain transcript abundance. At surgery, fewer than 250 tumor regions, approximately 64 matched nontumor lung samples and 45 to 60 PBMC samples were TCR-sequenced for both alpha and beta chains. In non-small cell lung cancer, the study quantitatively compared TCR alpha and beta repertoires across several tumor regions, matched nontumor lung, and blood. In the raw uncorrected reads, each unique combination of TCR and UMI appeared more than ten times on average. Nonsynonymous mutation counts, determined by whole-exome sequencing of tumor tissue, were related to features of the TCR repertoire. Overall study outcomes, separate from this receptor: Ubiquitous expanded tumor TCRs were found in blood more often at tumor resection than at routine follow-up. Additional single-cell paired TCR alpha and beta sequencing was considered necessary to confirm, at a functional level, the hypothesis that regional TCRs recognize regional mutations.

This clonotype was seen a handful of times. Its antigen has not been determined. Per-nucleotide qualities are absent, and no much larger clonotype sits a single base away. The method was 5' RACE. Sequencing instrument: NextSeq 500. The TCR library protocol attached a unique molecular identifier to each TCR cDNA molecule to allow correction of PCR and sequencing errors. In the source study's methods: TCR identification, UMI-based error correction and CDR3 extraction were performed with Decombinator tools. TCRs above a frequency of 2 per 1,000, corresponding to the top 1% of the tumor frequency distribution, were defined as expanded. Renyi diversity was computed with the R vegan package after each repertoire had been subsampled 100 times to 5,000 TCRs. CDR3 similarity networks were built from amino acid triplet string-kernel similarity, with CDR3s being connected when pairwise similarity was above 0.82. Using fastp at Q25 and MiXCR, TCRdb reprocessed the public reads and kept productive beta chains. Rows merge per CDR3 protein into single entries with the most common DNA and genes. In this record, the V and J calls reflect TCRdb's handling and not the investigators' own analysis. The sample table lists over 10,000 distinct CDR3 sequences, 11% to 15% of them with a count of one. The top ten clonotypes cover about 35% of the sample.

CDR1 SGHAT and CDR2 FQNNGV are derived from the germline V gene. V and J lose 0 bases and 4 bases, and a span of 5 bases separates them. Spanning cysteine to phenylalanine, the CDR3 consists of 13 amino acids. CDR3 DNA is the only sequence kept; it has 39 bases, read in frame from the first base. This sample's time point label indicates: sample taken at primary tumor resection. Without any cell sorting, TCR sequencing was performed on whole RNA extracted either from tumor and nontumor lung tissue or from cryopreserved PBMC samples. Samples were obtained from approximately 77 patients with early-stage, untreated non-small cell lung cancer from the lung TRACERx cohort. Only patients for whom sufficient RNA was available from at least two tumor regions were selected for TCR sequencing.

The receptor's source is a male donor with early-stage non-small cell lung cancer. The chain is assembled from TRBV11-2 and TRBJ2-3, with the D gene call left open. The starting material was PBMCs, obtained at surgery. The DNA is as follows: TGTGCCAGCAGCTTAGACCCGCCAGATACGCAGTATTTT. Its translation reads: CASSLDPPDTQYF.